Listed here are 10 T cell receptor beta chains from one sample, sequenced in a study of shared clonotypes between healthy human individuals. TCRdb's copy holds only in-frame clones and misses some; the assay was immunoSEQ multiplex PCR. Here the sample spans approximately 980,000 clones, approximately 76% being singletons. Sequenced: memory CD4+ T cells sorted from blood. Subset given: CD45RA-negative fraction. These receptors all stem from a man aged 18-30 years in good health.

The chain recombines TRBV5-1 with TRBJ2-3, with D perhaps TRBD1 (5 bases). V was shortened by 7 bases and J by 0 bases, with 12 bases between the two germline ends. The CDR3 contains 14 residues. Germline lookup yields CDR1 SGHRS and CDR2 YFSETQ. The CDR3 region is CASGAAYSTDTQYF. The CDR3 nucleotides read TGCGCCAGCGGGGCGGCCTATAGCACAGATACGCAGTATTTT.

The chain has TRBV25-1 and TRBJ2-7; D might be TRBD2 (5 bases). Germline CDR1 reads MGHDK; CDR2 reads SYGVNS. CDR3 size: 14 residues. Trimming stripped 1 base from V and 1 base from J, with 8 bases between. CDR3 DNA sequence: TGTGCCAGCAGTGAATTTCGCGGGTCCTACGAGCAGTACTTC. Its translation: CASSEFRGSYEQYF.

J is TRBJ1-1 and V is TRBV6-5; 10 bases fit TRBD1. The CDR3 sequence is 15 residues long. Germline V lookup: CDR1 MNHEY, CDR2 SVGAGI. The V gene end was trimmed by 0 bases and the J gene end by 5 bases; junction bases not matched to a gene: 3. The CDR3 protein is CASSYSGQGLTEAFF. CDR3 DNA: TGTGCCAGCAGTTACTCGGGACAGGGGTTGACTGAAGCTTTCTTT.

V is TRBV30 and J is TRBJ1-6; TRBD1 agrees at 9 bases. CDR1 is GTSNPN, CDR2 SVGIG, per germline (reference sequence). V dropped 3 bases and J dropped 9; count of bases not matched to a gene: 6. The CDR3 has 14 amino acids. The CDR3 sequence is CAWRDRGYSSPLHF. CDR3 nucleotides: TGTGCCTGGAGGGACAGGGGATACAGTTCACCCCTCCACTTT.

CDR3 sequence (DNA): TGTGCCAGCAGGCTAGCGGGAGGAGAGACCCAGTACTTC. It codes for CASRLAGGETQYF. J is TRBJ2-5 and V is TRBV2; TRBD2 aligns across 11 bases. The germline gives CDR1 SNHLY, CDR2 FYNNEI. CDR3 length equals 13 residues. The V and J ends lost 6 bases and 4 bases, in that order; junction bases with no gene match: 1. The full variable domain, rest sourced from reference TRBV2 and TRBJ2-5, is EPEVTQTPSHQVTQMGQEVILRCVPISNHLYFYWYRQILGQKVEFLVSFYNNEISEKSEIFDDQFSVERPDGSNFTLKIRSTKLEDSAMYFCASRLAGGETQYFGPGTRLLVL.

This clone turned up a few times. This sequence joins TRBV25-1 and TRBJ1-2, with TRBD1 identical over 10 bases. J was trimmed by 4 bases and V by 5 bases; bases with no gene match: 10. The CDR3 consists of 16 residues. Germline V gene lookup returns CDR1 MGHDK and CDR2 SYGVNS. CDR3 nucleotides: TGTGCCAGCAGTCCTATGAGGGGGGACAGGGGCTATGGCTACACCTTC. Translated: CASSPMRGDRGYGYTF.

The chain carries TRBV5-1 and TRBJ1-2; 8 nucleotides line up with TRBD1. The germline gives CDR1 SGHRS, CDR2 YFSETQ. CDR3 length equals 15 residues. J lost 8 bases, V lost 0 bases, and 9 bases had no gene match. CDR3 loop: CASSLDGQGWKGYTF. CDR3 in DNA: TGCGCCAGCAGCTTGGACGGACAGGGATGGAAGGGCTACACCTTC. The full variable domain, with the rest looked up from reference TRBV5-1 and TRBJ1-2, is KAGVTQTPRYLIKTRGQQVTLSCSPISGHRSVSWYQQTPGQGLQFLFEYFSETQRNKGNFPGRFSGRQFSNSRSEMNVSTLELGDSALYLCASSLDGQGWKGYTFGSGTRLTVV.

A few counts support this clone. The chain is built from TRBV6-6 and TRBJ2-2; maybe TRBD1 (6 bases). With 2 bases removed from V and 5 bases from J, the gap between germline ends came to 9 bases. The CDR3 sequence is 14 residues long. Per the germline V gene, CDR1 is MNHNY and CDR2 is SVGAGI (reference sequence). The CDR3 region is CASSYTQGTGELFF. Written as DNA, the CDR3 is TGTGCCAGCAGTTACACCCAGGGGACCGGGGAGCTGTTTTTT.

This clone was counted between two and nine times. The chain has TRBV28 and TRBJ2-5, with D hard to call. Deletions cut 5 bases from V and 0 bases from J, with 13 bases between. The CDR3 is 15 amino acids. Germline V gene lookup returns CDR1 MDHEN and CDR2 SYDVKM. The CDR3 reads CASSPPGRHQETQYF. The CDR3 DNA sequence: TGTGCCAGCAGTCCTCCCGGCAGGCACCAAGAGACCCAGTACTTC.

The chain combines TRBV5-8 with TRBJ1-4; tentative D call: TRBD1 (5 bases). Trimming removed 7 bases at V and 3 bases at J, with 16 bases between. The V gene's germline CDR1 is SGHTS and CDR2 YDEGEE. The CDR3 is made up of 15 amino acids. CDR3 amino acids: CASAGGGGANEKLFF. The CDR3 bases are TGTGCCAGCGCCGGGGGGGGAGGAGCTAATGAAAAACTGTTTTTT.